This T cell receptor beta chain emerged from a study of blood T cell repertoires in COVID-19. Study-wide background: Researchers got acute and convalescent COVID-19 samples from the United States, Italy and Spain. T cells, B-cell-depleted T cells, or PBMCs supplied cDNA or gDNA.

This clone was recorded a few times. Measured with immunoSEQ multiplex PCR; TCRdb has only the in-frame clones, and not every one. The sample includes 220,000 or so clones, around 90% seen only once; the top ten take around 15%. The germline gives CDR1 SQVTM, CDR2 ANQGSEA. Unmatched junction bases numbered 9, after V lost 4 bases and J lost 5 bases. The CDR3 covers 14 residues. This study enrolled people aged 18 to 89 from about two dozen US geographic areas. Researchers sorted participants into cohorts using their self-reported clinical history. The chain uses TRBV29-1 and TRBJ2-5, with 8 nucleotides matching TRBD1. The sample comprised PBMCs or T cells enriched from blood (not recorded which). This TCR was sampled from a young man who had been exposed to COVID-19. CDR3: CSVGFTGGRETQYF. CDR3 coding DNA: TGCAGCGTTGGGTTTACAGGGGGAAGGGAGACCCAGTACTTC. Full variable domain (outside the CDR3, taken from reference TRBV29-1 and TRBJ2-5): SAVISQKPSRDICQRGTSLTIQCQVDSQVTMMFWYRQQPGQSLTLIATANQGSEATYESGFVIDKFPISRPNLTFSTLTVSNMSPEDSSIYLCSVGFTGGRETQYFGPGTRLLVL.